Presented here are 31 T cell receptor beta chains from one specimen sequenced in a study of T cells in Graves' hyperthyroidism and ophthalmopathy. Amplified TCR beta CDR3 regions derived from RNA transcripts. The HTBI primer set drove a first-round RT-PCR of the TCR CDR3. MiXCR was run by TCRdb on the multiplex PCR reads, yielding one entry per CDR3 protein. This table holds hundreds of thousands of distinct CDR3 sequences, less than 25% found once. The sample was blood. The receptors shown here come from a young man with Graves' ophthalmopathy.

In this sample, this clonotype turned up a few times. The junction does not match germline at one end; this may be a read error. The genes are TRBV7-8 and TRBJ2-5; TRBD1 matches at 7 bases. The germline CDR1 and CDR2 sequences are SGHVS and FQNEAQ. This CDR3 region has 14 residues. CDR3 sequence: CACSAGTGAETQYF. In DNA, the CDR3 is TGTGCCTGCAGCGCAGGAACAGGGGCAGAGACCCAGTACTTC. Full variable domain (rest looked up from reference TRBV7-8 and TRBJ2-5): GAGVSQSPRYKVAKRGQDVALRCDPISGHVSLFWYQQALGQGPEFLTYFQNEAQLDKSGLPSDRFFAERPEGSVSTLKIQRTQQEDSAVYLCACSAGTGAETQYFGPGTRLLVL.

This chain connects TRBV11-2 to TRBJ2-3; D gene unclear. The CDR3 spans 14 residues. CDR1 is SGHAT and CDR2 is FQNNGV in the germline V gene. Trimming took 1 base from V and 5 from J, leaving 10 bases between them. CDR3 loop: CASSLGYSRDTQYF. DNA for the CDR3: TGTGCCAGCAGCTTAGGTTATAGTCGAGATACGCAGTATTTT.

The chain has TRBV12-3 or TRBV12-4 and TRBJ2-3, with D tentatively TRBD1 or TRBD2 (6 bases each). V lost 3 bases, J lost 5 bases, and 12 bases lay in between. CDR3 length: 14 residues. CDR3 DNA: TGTGCCAGCAGTTTTACGGGGGCAAGAGATACGCAGTATTTT. It encodes CASSFTGARDTQYF.

This clonotype was seen just once. One base away lies a much larger clone, so this may be a sequencing read error. J is TRBJ1-1 and V is TRBV28; TRBD1 might be the D (6 bases). The V gene's germline CDR1 is MDHEN and CDR2 SYDVKM. This CDR3 is built from 15 residues. The CDR3 protein is CANSLLGGGGTEAFF. The CDR3 coding sequence is TGTGCCAACAGTTTATTAGGGGGGGGGGGGACTGAAGCTTTCTTT.

The chain links TRBV24-1 to TRBJ1-2; weak D call: TRBD1 (6 bases). Per the germline V gene, CDR1 is KGHDR and CDR2 is SFDVKD. V lost 4 bases, J lost 4 bases, and 15 bases lay in between. This CDR3 comprises 15 residues. In DNA, the CDR3 is TGTGCCACCAGTGACTCCGGGACAAGGTTCTATGGCTACACCTTC. Protein product: CATSDSGTRFYGYTF.

The chain combines TRBV7-6 with TRBJ2-5; TRBD2 matches 13 bases. The germline gives CDR1 SGHVS, CDR2 FNYEAQ. This CDR3 spans 17 amino acids. V trimming: 5 bases; J trimming: 1 base; junction bases outside the gene matches: 7. Here the CDR3 DNA reads TGTGCCAGCAGCGCCGGACTAGCGGGAGCGCTCCAAGAGACCCAGTACTTC. Its protein product is CASSAGLAGALQETQYF.

The chain couples TRBV6-1 to TRBJ2-3; D possibly uses TRBD1 or TRBD2 (5 bases each). The length of the CDR3 is 15 residues. V shed 6 bases and J shed 0 bases, with 13 bases lying between them. Looked up from germline, CDR1 is MNHNS and CDR2 is SASEGT. CDR3 protein: CASRRGPWSTDTQYF. The CDR3 DNA sequence: TGTGCCAGCAGAAGGGGACCGTGGAGCACAGATACGCAGTATTTT.

Comment on this clonotype: A much larger clone lies a single base off, so this may be a read error. J is TRBJ2-1 and V is TRBV11-2; perhaps TRBD2 as D (6 bases). Germline values: CDR1 SGHAT, CDR2 FQNNGV. The CDR3 has 14 amino acids. The CDR3: CARSRAGTFNEQFF. The CDR3 DNA is TGTGCCCGCAGCCGGGCCGGGACTTTCAATGAGCAGTTCTTC. Combining the CDR3 with reference TRBV11-2 and TRBJ2-1 gives the whole variable domain EAGVAQSPRYKIIEKRQSVAFWCNPISGHATLYWYQQILGQGPKLLIQFQNNGVVDDSQLPKDRFSAERLKGVDSTLKIQPAKLEDSAVYLCARSRAGTFNEQFFGPGTRLTVL.

The chain combines TRBV29-1 with TRBJ2-7, with D perhaps given as TRBD1 or TRBD2 (5 bases each). The V and J ends lost 7 bases and 2 bases respectively, with 15 bases between them. Germline CDR1 SQVTM, CDR2 ANQGSEA. This CDR3 has 13 residues. The DNA for the CDR3 is TGCAGCGCCATCCCTGGGGGAACCTACGAGCAGTACTTC. Translated, it gives CSAIPGGTYEQYF.

The chain links TRBV20-1 to TRBJ2-7; D uncertain. The germline V and J ends were trimmed by 7 bases and 5 bases, with 12 bases remaining between them. This CDR3 comprises 11 residues. Germline assignment: CDR1 DFQATT and CDR2 SNEGSKA (reference sequence). The CDR3 DNA sequence: TGCAGTGGTCTCCCTCCAAACGAGCAGTACTTC. Translation gives CSGLPPNEQYF.

This clonotype was recorded at least ten times. This chain joins TRBV20-1 and TRBJ2-7, with 8 bases fitting TRBD2. The CDR3 contains 14 residues. Trimming at V came to 6 bases and at J to 0 bases, leaving 7 bases not matched to a gene. The germline gives CDR1 DFQATT, CDR2 SNEGSKA (reference sequence). CDR3 nucleotide sequence: TGCAGTGCGGCCGGGACTAGGGTCTCCTACGAGCAGTACTTC. Encoded protein: CSAAGTRVSYEQYF.

This clonotype was observed a handful of times. The V call is TRBV12-3 or TRBV12-4, the J call TRBJ2-7, with 11 bases identical to TRBD2. Trimming removed 7 bases from V and 9 bases from J; junction bases left unmatched: 8. CDR3 length: 13 amino acids. CDR3: CASTLAGELGQYF. DNA for the CDR3: TGTGCCAGCACACTAGCGGGAGAACTCGGGCAGTACTTC.

This clonotype was counted a few times. V usage is TRBV18 and J usage is TRBJ2-7, with 8 bases identical to TRBD1. Germline V CDR1 and CDR2: KGHSH, LQKENI. V lost 4 bases and J lost 6; bases outside the gene matches: 14. This CDR3 is built from 16 residues. The CDR3 region has the DNA TGTGCCAGCTCACGCCAGACAGGGGCCCCCCCCCCCGAGCAGTACTTC. Translated, it gives CASSRQTGAPPPEQYF.

Note on this clonotype: At one boundary the junction diverges from the germline segment, which might be a read error. The chain combines TRBV27 with TRBJ2-2; D is perhaps TRBD2 (5 bases). This CDR3 contains 14 residues. Germline V gives CDR1 MNHEY, CDR2 SMNVEV (reference sequence). The chain's CDR3 is CATSPLGNAGELFF. DNA for the CDR3: TGTGCCACCTCCCCCCTCGGGAACGCCGGGGAGCTGTTTTTT.

This clonotype was detected only a few times. The V call is TRBV28, the J call TRBJ2-2; either TRBD1 or TRBD2 may supply D (6 bases each). Germline loops: CDR1 MDHEN, CDR2 SYDVKM. The CDR3 covers 18 residues. V lost 3 bases and J lost 6, with 23 bases in between. CDR3 in amino acids: CASSFDGGLEVLPGELFF. The CDR3 DNA is TGTGCCAGCAGTTTTGATGGGGGGCTCGAAGTACTTCCCGGGGAGCTGTTTTTT.

This chain's CDR3 is CASSLGTRAGELFF. The CDR3 DNA is TGTGCCAGCAGTTTAGGGACTAGGGCCGGGGAGCTGTTTTTT. The rearrangement links TRBV12-3 or TRBV12-4 to TRBJ2-2, with TRBD2 matching over 7 bases. V lost 1 base to trimming and J lost 6 bases; unmatched junction nucleotides: 2. The CDR3 loop spans 14 amino acids.

In its sample, this clonotype was seen a few times. The chain couples TRBV7-9 to TRBJ2-6; TRBD1 matches 8 bases. V gave up 4 bases and J gave up 2 bases; unmatched junction bases: 4. There are 16 residues in the CDR3. Germline loops: CDR1 SEHNR, CDR2 FQNEAQ (reference sequence). DNA for the CDR3: TGTGCCAGCAGCTGGACAGGGTTGACTGGGGCCAACGTCCTGACTTTC. Translated, it gives CASSWTGLTGANVLTF.

This clonotype was observed many times. The V call is TRBV11-2, the J call TRBJ1-2; D unresolved. The CDR3 is made up of 15 amino acids. V was pared by 0 bases and J by 2 bases, with 10 bases between. Germline-derived CDR1 and CDR2 are SGHAT and FQNNGV. CDR3 coding DNA: TGTGCCAGCAGCTTAGATGGCCGAGGCAACTATGGCTACACCTTC. Translated: CASSLDGRGNYGYTF.

This chain joins TRBV27 and TRBJ2-2; D unclear. Germline CDR1 reads MNHEY; CDR2 reads SMNVEV (reference sequence). V gave up 6 bases and J gave up 5 bases, with 7 bases separating them. The CDR3 spans 12 residues. CDR3 in amino acids: CASSIPTGELFF. DNA for the CDR3: TGTGCCAGCAGCATCCCAACCGGGGAGCTGTTTTTT.

Of note for this clonotype: Sequence at one end of the junction differs from germline and may be a read error. The V call is TRBV6-1, the J call TRBJ2-2; 12 bases fit TRBD2. The length of the CDR3 is 19 residues. Germline loops: CDR1 MNHNS, CDR2 SASEGT. CDR3 protein: CASSPPPLAGGGGTGEPFF. Here the CDR3 DNA reads TGTGCCAGCAGCCCCCCCCCACTAGCGGGAGGCGGGGGGACCGGGGAGCCGTTTTTT.

This clonotype has more than one count but fewer than ten. The chain joins TRBV9 to TRBJ2-1, with TRBD1 matching over 12 bases. The germline gives CDR1 SGDLS, CDR2 YYNGEE. Trimming at V came to 0 bases and at J to 9 bases, leaving 10 bases not matched to a gene. The CDR3 runs to 17 residues. The DNA of the CDR3 is TGTGCCAGCAGCGTAGCTGGGACAGGGGGCGGTATGGGTGAGCAGTTCTTC. This translates into CASSVAGTGGGMGEQFF.

This clonotype has at least ten counts. The chain joins TRBV5-1 to TRBJ2-2; D gene unclear. The ends were cut back, 2 bases at V and 7 bases at J, with 6 bases in the middle. The CDR3 covers 12 residues. Germline V lookup: CDR1 SGHRS, CDR2 YFSETQ. This chain's CDR3 is CASSFNRGELFF. The CDR3 nucleotides read TGCGCCAGCAGCTTCAACCGCGGGGAGCTGTTTTTT.

V gene TRBV20-1 combines with J gene TRBJ2-5; 12 bases map to TRBD2. Germline V gives CDR1 DFQATT, CDR2 SNEGSKA (reference sequence). Unmatched junction bases numbered 10, after V lost 6 bases and J lost 5 bases. There are 15 residues in the CDR3. DNA of the CDR3: TGCAGTGCCAACGGACTAGCGGGACAGATCGAGACCCAGTACTTC. Encoded protein: CSANGLAGQIETQYF.

This clonotype was seen a handful of times. This sequence joins TRBV5-1 and TRBJ2-3; TRBD1 matches at 9 bases. The CDR3 covers 15 residues. Unmatched junction bases numbered 10, after V lost 7 bases and J lost 4 bases. Germline CDR1 SGHRS, CDR2 YFSETQ. CDR3 sequence: CASVLGTGWADTQYF. The DNA of the CDR3 is TGCGCCAGCGTCTTAGGGACAGGGTGGGCAGATACGCAGTATTTT.

To note about this clonotype: This may stem from a read error, because a much larger clone lies one nucleotide away. CDR3: CASRRTGRSYVQYF. CDR3 nucleotide sequence: TGTGCCAGCAGGCGGACAGGGCGCTCCTACGTGCAGTACTTC. The rearrangement joins TRBV12-3 or TRBV12-4 to TRBJ2-7; TRBD1 agrees at 8 bases. The CDR3 spans 14 residues.

The CDR3 region is CSVEQGIRTDTQYF. The CDR3 DNA reads TGCAGCGTGGAACAGGGAATCCGCACAGATACGCAGTATTTT. The V call is TRBV29-1, the J call TRBJ2-3, with a weak D call TRBD1 (6 bases). Germline CDR1 SQVTM, CDR2 ANQGSEA. CDR3 size: 14 residues. Trimming took off 6 bases at V and 1 base at J, with 14 bases between the two ends.

There are many counts of this clonotype. The J gene is TRBJ1-2, the V gene TRBV2; D is perhaps TRBD1 (6 bases). This CDR3 has 14 residues. Trimming removed 5 bases from V and 5 bases from J, with 15 bases in between. CDR1 is SNHLY and CDR2 is FYNNEI in the germline V gene. CDR3 amino acids: CASSPGDLGYGYTF. CDR3 nucleotide sequence: TGTGCCAGCAGTCCAGGGGACCTGGGGTATGGCTACACCTTC.

A few counts support this clonotype. This chain joins TRBV4-3 and TRBJ2-7, with 7 bases aligning to TRBD2. The CDR3 loop spans 15 amino acids. V was clipped by 6 bases and J by 0 bases; unmatched bases: 8. Germline lookup yields CDR1 LGHNA and CDR2 YSLEER. The CDR3 coding sequence is TGCGCCAGCAGTTACGGACTAGAGTTCTCCTACGAGCAGTACTTC. Protein: CASSYGLEFSYEQYF.

The rearrangement links TRBV5-6 to TRBJ2-5; possible D gene TRBD2, 5 bases. The germline CDR1 and CDR2 sequences are SGHDT and YYEEEE. The CDR3 loop spans 14 amino acids. The ends were cut back, 3 bases at V and 5 bases at J, with 14 bases in the middle. CDR3 sequence reads: CASSSRGRAETQYF. The CDR3 DNA follows: TGTGCCAGCAGCTCTCGAGGGCGGGCCGAGACCCAGTACTTC. Full variable domain (missing parts from reference TRBV5-6 and TRBJ2-5): DAGVTQSPTHLIKTRGQQVTLRCSPKSGHDTVSWYQQALGQGPQFIFQYYEEEERQRGNFPDRFSGHQFPNYSSELNVNALLLGDSALYLCASSSRGRAETQYFGPGTRLLVL.

The chain's CDR3 is CASSLPRTSGASTDTQYF. The CDR3 DNA reads TGCGCCAGCAGCTTGCCGCGGACTAGCGGGGCTAGCACAGATACGCAGTATTTT. This rearrangement joins TRBV5-1 to TRBJ2-3; TRBD2 matches 12 bases. From germline, CDR1 is SGHRS and CDR2 YFSETQ. The CDR3 totals 18 residues. The trim removed 1 base at V and 0 bases at J, leaving 6 bases unmatched.

This clonotype was counted many times. The chain uses TRBV30 and TRBJ2-7; 9 bases agree with TRBD1. V lost 2 bases to trimming and J lost 3 bases; unmatched junction nucleotides: 2. The CDR3 consists of 13 residues. The germline V gene has CDR1 GTSNPN and CDR2 SVGIG (reference sequence). CDR3: CAWSPGQGYEQYF. The CDR3 bases are TGTGCCTGGAGTCCGGGACAGGGCTACGAGCAGTACTTC.